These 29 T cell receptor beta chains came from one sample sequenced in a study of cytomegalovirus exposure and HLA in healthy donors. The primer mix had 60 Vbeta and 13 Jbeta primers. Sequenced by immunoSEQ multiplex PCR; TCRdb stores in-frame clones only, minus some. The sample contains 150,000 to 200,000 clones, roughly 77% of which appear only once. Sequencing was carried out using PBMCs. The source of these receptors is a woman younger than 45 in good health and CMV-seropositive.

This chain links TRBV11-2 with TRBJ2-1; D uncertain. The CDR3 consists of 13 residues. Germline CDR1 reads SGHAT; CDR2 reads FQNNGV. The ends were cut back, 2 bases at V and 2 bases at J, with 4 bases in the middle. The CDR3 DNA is TGTGCCAGCAGCTTAAGCACCTACAATGAGCAGTTCTTC. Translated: CASSLSTYNEQFF.

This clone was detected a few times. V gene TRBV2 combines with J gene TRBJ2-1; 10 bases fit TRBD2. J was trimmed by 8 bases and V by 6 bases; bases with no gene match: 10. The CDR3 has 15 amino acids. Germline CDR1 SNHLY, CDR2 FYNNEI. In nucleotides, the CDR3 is TGTGCCAGCAGCCCCGCGCTAGCGGGGGTCGATGAGCAGTTCTTC. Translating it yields CASSPALAGVDEQFF.

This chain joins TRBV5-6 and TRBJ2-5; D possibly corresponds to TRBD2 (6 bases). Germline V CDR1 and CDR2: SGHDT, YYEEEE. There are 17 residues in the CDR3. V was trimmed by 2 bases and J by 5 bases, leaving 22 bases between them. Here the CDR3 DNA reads TGTGCCAGCAGCTTACTAGCTAAATATGGAGCAGCGGAGACCCAGTACTTC. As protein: CASSLLAKYGAAETQYF. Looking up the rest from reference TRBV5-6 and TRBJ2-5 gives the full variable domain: DAGVTQSPTHLIKTRGQQVTLRCSPKSGHDTVSWYQQALGQGPQFIFQYYEEEERQRGNFPDRFSGHQFPNYSSELNVNALLLGDSALYLCASSLLAKYGAAETQYFGPGTRLLVL.

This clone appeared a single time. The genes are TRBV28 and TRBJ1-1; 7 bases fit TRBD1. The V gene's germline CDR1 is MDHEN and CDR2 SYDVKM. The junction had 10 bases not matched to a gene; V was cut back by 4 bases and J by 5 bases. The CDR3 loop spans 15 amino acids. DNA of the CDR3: TGTGCCAGCAGTTATTCAGGGGGAGGACGAACTGAAGCTTTCTTT. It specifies CASSYSGGGRTEAFF.

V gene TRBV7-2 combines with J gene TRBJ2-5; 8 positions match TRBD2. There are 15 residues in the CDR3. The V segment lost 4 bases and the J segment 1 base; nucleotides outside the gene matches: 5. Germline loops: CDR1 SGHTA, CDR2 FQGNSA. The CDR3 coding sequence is TGTGCCAGCAGCTCTGTAGCGGGGACCCAAGAGACCCAGTACTTC. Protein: CASSSVAGTQETQYF.

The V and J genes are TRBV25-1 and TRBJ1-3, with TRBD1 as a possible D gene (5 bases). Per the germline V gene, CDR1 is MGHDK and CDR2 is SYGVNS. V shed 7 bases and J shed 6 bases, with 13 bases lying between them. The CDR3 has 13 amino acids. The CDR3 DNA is TGTGCCAGCATTGGGGGGGACGTAAACACCATATATTTT. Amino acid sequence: CASIGGDVNTIYF.

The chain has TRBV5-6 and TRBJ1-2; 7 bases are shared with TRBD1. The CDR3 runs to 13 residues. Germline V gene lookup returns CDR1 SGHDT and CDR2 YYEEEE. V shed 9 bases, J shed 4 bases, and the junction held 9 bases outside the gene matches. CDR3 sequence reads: CATQGGASYGYTF. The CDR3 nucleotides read TGTGCCACCCAGGGGGGCGCGAGCTATGGCTACACCTTC.

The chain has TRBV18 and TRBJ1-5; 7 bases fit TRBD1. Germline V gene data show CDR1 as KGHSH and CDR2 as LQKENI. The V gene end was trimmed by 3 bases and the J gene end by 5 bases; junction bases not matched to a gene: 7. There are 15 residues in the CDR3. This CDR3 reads CASSPRGTADQPQHF. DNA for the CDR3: TGTGCCAGCTCACCCCGGGGGACAGCGGATCAGCCCCAGCATTTT.

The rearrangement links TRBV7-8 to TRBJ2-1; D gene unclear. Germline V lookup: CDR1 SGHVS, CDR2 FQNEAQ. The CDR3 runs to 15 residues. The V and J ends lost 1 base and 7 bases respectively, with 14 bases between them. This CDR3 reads CASSLGDTRWNEQFF. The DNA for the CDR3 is TGTGCCAGCAGCTTAGGAGACACCCGCTGGAATGAGCAGTTCTTC.

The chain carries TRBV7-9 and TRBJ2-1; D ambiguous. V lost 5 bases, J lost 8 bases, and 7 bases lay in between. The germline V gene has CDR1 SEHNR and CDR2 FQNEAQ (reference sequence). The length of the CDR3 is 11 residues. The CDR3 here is CASSSYYEQFF. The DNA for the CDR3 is TGTGCCAGCAGCAGCTATTATGAGCAGTTCTTC.

CDR3 DNA: TGTGCCAGCAGCCTTCCTCCCCGGGACAGGGGAACCGGGGAGCTGTTTTTT. Translation gives CASSLPPRDRGTGELFF. The chain couples TRBV11-2 to TRBJ2-2; 10 bases agree with TRBD1. Looked up from germline, CDR1 is SGHAT and CDR2 is FQNNGV. This CDR3 comprises 17 residues. J lost 5 bases, V lost 5 bases, and 11 bases had no gene match.

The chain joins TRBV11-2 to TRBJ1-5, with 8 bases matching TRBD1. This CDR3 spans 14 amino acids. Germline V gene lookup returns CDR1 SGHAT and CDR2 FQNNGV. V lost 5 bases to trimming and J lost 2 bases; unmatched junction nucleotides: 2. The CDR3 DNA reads TGTGCCAGCAGCCCGGACAGGGGCAATCAGCCCCAGCATTTT. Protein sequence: CASSPDRGNQPQHF.

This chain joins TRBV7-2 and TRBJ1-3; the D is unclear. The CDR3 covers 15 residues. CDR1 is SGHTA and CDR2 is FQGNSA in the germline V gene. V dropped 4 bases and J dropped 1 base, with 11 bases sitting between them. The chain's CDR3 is CASSSDGSSGNTIYF. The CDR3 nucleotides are TGTGCCAGCAGCTCTGACGGGAGTTCTGGAAACACCATATATTTT.

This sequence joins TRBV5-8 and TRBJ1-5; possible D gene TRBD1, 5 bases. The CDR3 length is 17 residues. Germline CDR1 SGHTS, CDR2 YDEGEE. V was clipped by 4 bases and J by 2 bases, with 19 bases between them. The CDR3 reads CASSHALSGIGNQPQHF. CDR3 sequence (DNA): TGTGCCAGCAGCCACGCACTGTCAGGGATTGGCAATCAGCCCCAGCATTTT.

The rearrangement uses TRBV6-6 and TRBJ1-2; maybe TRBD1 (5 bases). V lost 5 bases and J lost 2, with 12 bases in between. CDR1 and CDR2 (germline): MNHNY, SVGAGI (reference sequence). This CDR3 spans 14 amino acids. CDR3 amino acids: CASSAQVQNYGYTF. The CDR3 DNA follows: TGTGCCAGCAGTGCACAGGTTCAGAACTATGGCTACACCTTC.

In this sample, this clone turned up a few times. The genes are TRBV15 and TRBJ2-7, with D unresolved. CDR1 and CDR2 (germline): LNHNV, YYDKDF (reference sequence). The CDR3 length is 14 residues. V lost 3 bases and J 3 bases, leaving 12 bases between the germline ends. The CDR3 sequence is CATSRATSNYEQYF. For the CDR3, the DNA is TGTGCCACCAGCAGGGCGACATCAAACTACGAGCAGTACTTC.

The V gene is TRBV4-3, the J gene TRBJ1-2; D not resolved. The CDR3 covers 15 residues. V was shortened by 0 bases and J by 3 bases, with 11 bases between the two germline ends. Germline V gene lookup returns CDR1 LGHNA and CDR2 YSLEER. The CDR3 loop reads CASSQDLSDYYGYTF. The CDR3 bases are TGCGCCAGCAGCCAAGATCTCAGTGACTACTATGGCTACACCTTC.

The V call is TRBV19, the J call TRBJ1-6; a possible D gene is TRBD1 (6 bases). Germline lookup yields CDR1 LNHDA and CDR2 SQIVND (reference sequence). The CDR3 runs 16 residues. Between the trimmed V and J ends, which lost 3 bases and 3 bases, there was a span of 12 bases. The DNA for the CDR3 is TGTGCCAGTAGTATTACAGGGATGGACTATAATTCACCCCTCCACTTT. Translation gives CASSITGMDYNSPLHF.

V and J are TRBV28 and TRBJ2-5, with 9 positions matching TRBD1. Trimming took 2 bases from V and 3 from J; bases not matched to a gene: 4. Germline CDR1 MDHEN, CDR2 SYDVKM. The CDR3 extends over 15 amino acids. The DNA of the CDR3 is TGTGCCAGCAGTTTAGGGGGACAGGGAAAAGAGACCCAGTACTTC. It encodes CASSLGGQGKETQYF.

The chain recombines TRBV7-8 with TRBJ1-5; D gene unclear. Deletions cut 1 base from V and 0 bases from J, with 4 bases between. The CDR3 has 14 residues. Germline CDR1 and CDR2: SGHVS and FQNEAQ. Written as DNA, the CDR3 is TGTGCCAGCAGCTTAGGTTATAGCAATCAGCCCCAGCATTTT. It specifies CASSLGYSNQPQHF.

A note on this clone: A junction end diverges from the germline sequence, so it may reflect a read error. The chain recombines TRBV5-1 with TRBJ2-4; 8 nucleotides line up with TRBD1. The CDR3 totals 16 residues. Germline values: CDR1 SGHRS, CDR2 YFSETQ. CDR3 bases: TGCGCCAGCAGCTTGGCCGTAACAGGGGGTAAAAACAGTCAGTACTTC. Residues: CASSLAVTGGKNSQYF.

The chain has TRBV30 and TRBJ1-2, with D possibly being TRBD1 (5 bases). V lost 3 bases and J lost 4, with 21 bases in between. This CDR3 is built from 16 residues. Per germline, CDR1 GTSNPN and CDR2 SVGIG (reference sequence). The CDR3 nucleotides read TGTGCCTGGAGCACCCCTCGCGGGGCCCAACGCTATGGCTACACCTTC. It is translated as CAWSTPRGAQRYGYTF.

CDR3 bases: TGCAGCGCCGGAACCGGGACAGGGGGCGAGCAGTACTTC. This encodes CSAGTGTGGEQYF. The J gene is TRBJ2-7, the V gene TRBV29-1; 11 bases are a match to TRBD1. V trimming: 7 bases; J trimming: 6 bases; junction bases outside the gene matches: 8. Germline V CDR1 and CDR2: SQVTM, ANQGSEA. The CDR3 runs 13 residues.

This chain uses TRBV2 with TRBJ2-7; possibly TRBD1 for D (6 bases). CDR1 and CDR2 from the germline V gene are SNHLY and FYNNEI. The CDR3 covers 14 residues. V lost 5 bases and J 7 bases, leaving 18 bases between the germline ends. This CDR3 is CASSQQGKGGEQYF. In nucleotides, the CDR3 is TGTGCCAGCAGTCAACAGGGAAAAGGTGGGGAGCAGTACTTC.

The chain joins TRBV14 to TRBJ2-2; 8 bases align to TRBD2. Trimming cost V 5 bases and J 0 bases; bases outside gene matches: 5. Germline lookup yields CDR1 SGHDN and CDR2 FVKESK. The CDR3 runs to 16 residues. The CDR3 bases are TGTGCCAGCAGCGGTCCGGGACTAGCGAACACCGGGGAGCTGTTTTTT. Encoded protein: CASSGPGLANTGELFF. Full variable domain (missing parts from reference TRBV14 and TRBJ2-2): EAGVTQFPSHSVIEKGQTVTLRCDPISGHDNLYWYRRVMGKEIKFLLHFVKESKQDESGMPNNRFLAERTGGTYSTLKVQPAELEDSGVYFCASSGPGLANTGELFFGEGSRLTVL.

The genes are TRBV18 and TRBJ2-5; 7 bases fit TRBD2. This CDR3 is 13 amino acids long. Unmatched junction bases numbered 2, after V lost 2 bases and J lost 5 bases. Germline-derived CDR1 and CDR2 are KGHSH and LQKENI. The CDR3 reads CASSPGGGETQYF. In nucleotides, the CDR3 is TGTGCCAGCTCACCAGGCGGGGGTGAGACCCAGTACTTC.

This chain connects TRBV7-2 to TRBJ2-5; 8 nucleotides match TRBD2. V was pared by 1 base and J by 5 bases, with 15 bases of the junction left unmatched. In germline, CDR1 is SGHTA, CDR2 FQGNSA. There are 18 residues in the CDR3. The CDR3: CASSLDGGRWSGGETQYF. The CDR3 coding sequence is TGTGCCAGCAGCTTAGATGGCGGGCGGTGGAGCGGGGGCGAGACCCAGTACTTC. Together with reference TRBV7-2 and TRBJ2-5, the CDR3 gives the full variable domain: GAGVSQSPSNKVTEKGKDVELRCDPISGHTALYWYRQSLGQGLEFLIYFQGNSAPDKSGLPSDRFSAERTGGSVSTLTIQRTQQEDSAVYLCASSLDGGRWSGGETQYFGPGTRLLVL.

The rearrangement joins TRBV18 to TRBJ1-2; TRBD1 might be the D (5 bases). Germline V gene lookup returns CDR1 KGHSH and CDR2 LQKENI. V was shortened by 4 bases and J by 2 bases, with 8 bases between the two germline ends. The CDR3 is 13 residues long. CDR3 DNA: TGTGCCAGCTCACAAGGGGAAAACTATGGCTACACCTTC. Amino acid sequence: CASSQGENYGYTF.

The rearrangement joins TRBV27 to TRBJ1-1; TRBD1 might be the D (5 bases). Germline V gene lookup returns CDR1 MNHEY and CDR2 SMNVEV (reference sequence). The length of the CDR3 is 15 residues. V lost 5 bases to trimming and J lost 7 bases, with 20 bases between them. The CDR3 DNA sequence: TGTGCCAGCAGTCTTCTGGGTTTTGGTCAGGGTGAAGCTTTCTTT. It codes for CASSLLGFGQGEAFF.